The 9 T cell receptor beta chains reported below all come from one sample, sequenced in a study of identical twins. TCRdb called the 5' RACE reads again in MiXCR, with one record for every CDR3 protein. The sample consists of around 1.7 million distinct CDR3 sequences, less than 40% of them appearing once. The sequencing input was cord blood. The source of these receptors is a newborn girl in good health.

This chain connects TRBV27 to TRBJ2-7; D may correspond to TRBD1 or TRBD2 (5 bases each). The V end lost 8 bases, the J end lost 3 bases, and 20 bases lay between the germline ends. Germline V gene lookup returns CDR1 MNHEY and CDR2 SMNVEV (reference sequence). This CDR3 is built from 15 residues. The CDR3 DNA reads TGTGCCAGCCTTACTCTCCGGGGCACCGGCTACGAGCAGTACTTC. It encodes CASLTLRGTGYEQYF.

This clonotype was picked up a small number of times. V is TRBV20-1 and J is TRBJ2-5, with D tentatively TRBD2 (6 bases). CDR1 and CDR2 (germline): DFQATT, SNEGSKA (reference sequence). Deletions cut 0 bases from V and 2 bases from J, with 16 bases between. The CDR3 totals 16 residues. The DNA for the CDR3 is TGCAGTGCTAGAGATTCTTGGCTAGCGTTGCAAGAGACCCAGTACTTC. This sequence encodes CSARDSWLALQETQYF.

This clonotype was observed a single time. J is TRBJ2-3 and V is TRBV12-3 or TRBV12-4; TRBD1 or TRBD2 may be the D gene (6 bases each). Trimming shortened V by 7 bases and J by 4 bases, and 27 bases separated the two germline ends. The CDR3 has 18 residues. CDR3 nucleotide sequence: TGTGCCAGCACCACCGGGGGCCTCTTCCGGAGGGGCGCAGATACGCAGTATTTT. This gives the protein CASTTGGLFRRGADTQYF.

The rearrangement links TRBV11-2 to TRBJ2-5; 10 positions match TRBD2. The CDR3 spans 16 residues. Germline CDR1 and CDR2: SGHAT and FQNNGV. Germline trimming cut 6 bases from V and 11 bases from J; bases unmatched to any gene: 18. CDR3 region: CASRNWGLAIYNEQYF. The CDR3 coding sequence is TGTGCCAGCAGGAACTGGGGACTAGCGATTTACAATGAGCAGTACTTC. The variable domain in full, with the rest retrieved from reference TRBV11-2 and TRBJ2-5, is EAGVAQSPRYKIIEKRQSVAFWCNPISGHATLYWYQQILGQGPKLLIQFQNNGVVDDSQLPKDRFSAERLKGVDSTLKIQPAKLEDSAVYLCASRNWGLAIYNEQYFGPGTRLLVL.

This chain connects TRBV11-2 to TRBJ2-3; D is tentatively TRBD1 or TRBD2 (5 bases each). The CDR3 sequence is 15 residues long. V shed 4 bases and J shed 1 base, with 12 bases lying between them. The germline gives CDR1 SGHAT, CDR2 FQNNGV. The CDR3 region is CASSSSRGGTDTQYF. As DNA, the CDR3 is TGTGCCAGCAGCTCTTCTAGAGGGGGCACAGATACGCAGTATTTT. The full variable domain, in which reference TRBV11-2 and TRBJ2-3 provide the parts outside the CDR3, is EAGVAQSPRYKIIEKRQSVAFWCNPISGHATLYWYQQILGQGPKLLIQFQNNGVVDDSQLPKDRFSAERLKGVDSTLKIQPAKLEDSAVYLCASSSSRGGTDTQYFGPGTRLTVL.

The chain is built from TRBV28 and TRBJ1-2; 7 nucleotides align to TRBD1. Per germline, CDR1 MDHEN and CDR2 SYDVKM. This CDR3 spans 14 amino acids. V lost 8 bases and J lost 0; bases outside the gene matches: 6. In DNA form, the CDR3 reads TGTGCCAGCCACCAGGGGGTAGCTAACTATGGCTACACCTTC. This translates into CASHQGVANYGYTF.

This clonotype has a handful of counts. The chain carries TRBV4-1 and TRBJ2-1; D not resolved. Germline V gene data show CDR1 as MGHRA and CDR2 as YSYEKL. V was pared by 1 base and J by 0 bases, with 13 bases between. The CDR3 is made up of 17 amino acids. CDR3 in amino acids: CASSQGLRPISYNEQFF. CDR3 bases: TGCGCCAGCAGCCAAGGTCTGAGGCCGATCTCCTACAATGAGCAGTTCTTC.

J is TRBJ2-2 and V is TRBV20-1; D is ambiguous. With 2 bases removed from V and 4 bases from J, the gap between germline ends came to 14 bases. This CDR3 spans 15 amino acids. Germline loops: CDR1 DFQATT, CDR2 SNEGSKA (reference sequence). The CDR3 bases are TGCAGTGCTAGATTGCCAGGACGAAGCACCGGGGAGCTGTTTTTT. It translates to CSARLPGRSTGELFF.

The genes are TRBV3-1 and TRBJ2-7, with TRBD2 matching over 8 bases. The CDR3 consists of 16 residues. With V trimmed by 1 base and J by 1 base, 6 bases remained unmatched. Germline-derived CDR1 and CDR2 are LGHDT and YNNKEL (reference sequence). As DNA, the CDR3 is TGTGCCAGCAGCCAAGTAGCGGGATTGGGGTCCTACGAGCAGTACTTC. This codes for CASSQVAGLGSYEQYF.